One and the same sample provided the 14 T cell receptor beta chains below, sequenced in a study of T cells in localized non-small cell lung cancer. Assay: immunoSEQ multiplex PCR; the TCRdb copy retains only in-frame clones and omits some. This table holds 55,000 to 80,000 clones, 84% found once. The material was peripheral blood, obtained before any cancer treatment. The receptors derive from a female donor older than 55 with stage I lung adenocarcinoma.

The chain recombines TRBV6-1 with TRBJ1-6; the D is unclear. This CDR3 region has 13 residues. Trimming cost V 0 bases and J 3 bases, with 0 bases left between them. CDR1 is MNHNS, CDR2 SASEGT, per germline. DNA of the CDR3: TGTGCCAGCAGTGAAGCCTATAATTCACCCCTCCACTTT. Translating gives CASSEAYNSPLHF.

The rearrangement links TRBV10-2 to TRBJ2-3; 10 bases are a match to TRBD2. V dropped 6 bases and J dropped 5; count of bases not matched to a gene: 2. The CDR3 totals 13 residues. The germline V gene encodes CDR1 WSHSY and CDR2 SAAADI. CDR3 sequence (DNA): TGCGCCAGCAGCCTAGCGGGAGAAGATACGCAGTATTTT. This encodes CASSLAGEDTQYF.

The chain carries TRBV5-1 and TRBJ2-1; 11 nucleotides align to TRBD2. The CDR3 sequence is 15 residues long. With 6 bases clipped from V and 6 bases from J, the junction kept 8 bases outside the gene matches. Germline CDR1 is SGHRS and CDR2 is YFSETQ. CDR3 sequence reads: CASNPKGTSGNEQFF. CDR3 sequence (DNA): TGCGCCAGCAATCCTAAAGGGACTAGCGGCAATGAGCAGTTCTTC.

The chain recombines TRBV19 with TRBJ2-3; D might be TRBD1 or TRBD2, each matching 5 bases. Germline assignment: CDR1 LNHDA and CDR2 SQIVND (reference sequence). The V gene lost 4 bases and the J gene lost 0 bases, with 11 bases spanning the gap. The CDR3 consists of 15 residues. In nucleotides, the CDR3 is TGTGCCAGTAGTACGGGACCGGCTAGCACAGATACGCAGTATTTT. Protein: CASSTGPASTDTQYF.

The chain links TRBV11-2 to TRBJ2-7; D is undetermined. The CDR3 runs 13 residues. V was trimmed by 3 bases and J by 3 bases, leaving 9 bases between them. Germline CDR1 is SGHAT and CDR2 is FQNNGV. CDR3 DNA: TGTGCCAGCAGCTTTGGACGGAACTACGAGCAGTACTTC. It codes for CASSFGRNYEQYF.

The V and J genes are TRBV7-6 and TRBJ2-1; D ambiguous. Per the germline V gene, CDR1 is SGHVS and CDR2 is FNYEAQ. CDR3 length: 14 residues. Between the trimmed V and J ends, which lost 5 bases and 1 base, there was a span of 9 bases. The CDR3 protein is CASSPGHSYNEQFF. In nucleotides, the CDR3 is TGTGCCAGCAGCCCCGGGCATTCCTACAATGAGCAGTTCTTC.

Here the CDR3 reads CASSYSSGQETQYF. DNA for the CDR3: TGTGCCAGCAGTTACTCGTCAGGCCAAGAGACCCAGTACTTC. The chain is built from TRBV6-6 and TRBJ2-5, with unresolved D. Trimming stripped 0 bases from V and 1 base from J, with 6 bases between. Germline-derived CDR1 and CDR2 are MNHNY and SVGAGI (reference sequence). The CDR3 consists of 14 residues.

The DNA for the CDR3 is TGTGCCAGCAGCAAAATTAGGACAGGGGGCTACCAAGAGACCCAGTACTTC. It codes for CASSKIRTGGYQETQYF. The chain combines TRBV5-6 with TRBJ2-5; TRBD1 matches at 11 bases. CDR3 length: 17 amino acids. V dropped 4 bases and J dropped 0; count of bases not matched to a gene: 8. CDR1 is SGHDT, CDR2 YYEEEE, per germline.

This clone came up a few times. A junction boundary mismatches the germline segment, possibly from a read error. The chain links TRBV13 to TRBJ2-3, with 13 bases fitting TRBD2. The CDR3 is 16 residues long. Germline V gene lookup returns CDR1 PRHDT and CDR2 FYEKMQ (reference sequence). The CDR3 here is CASSLGLAGDTDTQYF. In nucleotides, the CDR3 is TGTGCCAGCAGCCTAGGACTAGCGGGGGACACAGATACGCAGTATTTT.

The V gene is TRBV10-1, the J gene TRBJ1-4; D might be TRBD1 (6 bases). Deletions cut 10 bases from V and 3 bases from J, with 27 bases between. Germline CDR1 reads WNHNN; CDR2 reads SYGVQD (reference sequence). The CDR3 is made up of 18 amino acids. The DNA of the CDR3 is TGCGCCATGCATTGCGCGAGGGTTGTGGGGGCGCCTAATGAAAAACTGTTTTTT. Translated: CAMHCARVVGAPNEKLFF.

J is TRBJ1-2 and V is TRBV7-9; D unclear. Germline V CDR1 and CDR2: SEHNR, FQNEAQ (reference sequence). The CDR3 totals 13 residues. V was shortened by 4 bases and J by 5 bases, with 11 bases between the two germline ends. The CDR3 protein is CASSSGRSYGYTF. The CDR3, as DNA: TGTGCCAGCAGCTCTGGACGGAGTTATGGCTACACCTTC.

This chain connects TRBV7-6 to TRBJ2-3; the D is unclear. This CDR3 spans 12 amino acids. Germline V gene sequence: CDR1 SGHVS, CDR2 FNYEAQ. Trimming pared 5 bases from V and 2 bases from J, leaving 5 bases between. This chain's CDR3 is CASSLATDTQYF. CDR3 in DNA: TGTGCCAGCAGCCTTGCCACAGATACGCAGTATTTT.

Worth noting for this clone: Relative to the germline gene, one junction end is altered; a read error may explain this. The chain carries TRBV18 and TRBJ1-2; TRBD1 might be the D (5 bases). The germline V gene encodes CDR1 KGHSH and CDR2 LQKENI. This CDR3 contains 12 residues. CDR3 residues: CAGSPDSGGYTF. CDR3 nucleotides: TGTGCCGGCTCACCCGACAGTGGCGGCTACACCTTC.

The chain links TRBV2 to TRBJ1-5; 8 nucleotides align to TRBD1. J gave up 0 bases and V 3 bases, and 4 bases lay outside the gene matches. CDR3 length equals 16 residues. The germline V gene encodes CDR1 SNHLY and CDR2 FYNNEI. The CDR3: CASSEGTGLSNQPQHF. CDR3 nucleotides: TGTGCCAGCAGTGAGGGGACAGGTCTTAGCAATCAGCCCCAGCATTTT.